Reported below is one TCR beta chain. The data were taken from a study of blood T cell repertoires in COVID-19. Study overall: Samples came from the United States, Italy and Spain, spanning acute and convalescent COVID-19.

Under the authors' procedure: Amplifying reference gene primers gave estimates of nucleated cell counts. Profiling relied on immunoSEQ multiplex PCR, and the TCRdb table lists in-frame clones only, not all of them. That table supplies the V and J calls and clone size; D and trimming were determined from the DNA. The profile covers hundreds of thousands of clones, with 84% appearing a single time and roughly 21% taken by the ten largest. Germline values: CDR1 MNHEY, CDR2 SMNVEV (reference sequence). This CDR3 is built from 16 residues. Trimming removed 5 bases from V and 2 bases from J, with 17 bases in between.

Sequences were obtained from peripheral blood. This clonotype was sampled from a man aged 25 to 40 with active or convalescent COVID-19. V gene TRBV27 combines with J gene TRBJ2-3; TRBD2 is a possible D gene (6 bases). The CDR3 nucleotides are TGTGCCAGCAGTCCTCTGGCGGGGACCAACACAGATACGCAGTATTTT. The encoded protein is CASSPLAGTNTDTQYF.